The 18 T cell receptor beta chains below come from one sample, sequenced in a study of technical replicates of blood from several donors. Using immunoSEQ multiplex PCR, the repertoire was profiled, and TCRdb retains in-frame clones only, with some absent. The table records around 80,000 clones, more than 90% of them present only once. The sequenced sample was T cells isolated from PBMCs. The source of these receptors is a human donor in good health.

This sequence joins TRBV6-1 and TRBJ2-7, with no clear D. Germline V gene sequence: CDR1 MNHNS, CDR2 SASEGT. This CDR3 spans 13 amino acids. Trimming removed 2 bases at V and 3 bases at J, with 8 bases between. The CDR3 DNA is TGTGCCAGCAGTGAATCTCCAGTCTACGAGCAGTACTTC. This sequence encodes CASSESPVYEQYF.

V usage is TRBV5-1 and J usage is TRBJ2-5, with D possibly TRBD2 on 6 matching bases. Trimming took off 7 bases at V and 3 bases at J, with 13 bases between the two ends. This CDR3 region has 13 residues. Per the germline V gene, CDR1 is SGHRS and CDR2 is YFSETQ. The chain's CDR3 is CASSRAGKETQYF. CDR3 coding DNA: TGCGCCAGCTCGCGGGCGGGGAAAGAGACCCAGTACTTC.

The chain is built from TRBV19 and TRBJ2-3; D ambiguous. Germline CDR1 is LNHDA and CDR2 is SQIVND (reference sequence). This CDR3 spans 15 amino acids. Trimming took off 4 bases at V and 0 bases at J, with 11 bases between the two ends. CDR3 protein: CASSTRLISTDTQYF. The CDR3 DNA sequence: TGTGCCAGTAGTACCCGACTTATAAGCACAGATACGCAGTATTTT.

CDR3 amino acids: CASSPGTGQLQETQYF. The CDR3 DNA reads as TGTGCCAGCAGCCCGGGGACAGGGCAATTACAAGAGACCCAGTACTTC. The rearrangement links TRBV11-3 to TRBJ2-5; 9 bases fit TRBD1. V shed 5 bases, J shed 2 bases, and the junction held 9 bases outside the gene matches. Germline CDR1 is SGHNT and CDR2 is YENEEA. The CDR3 extends over 16 amino acids.

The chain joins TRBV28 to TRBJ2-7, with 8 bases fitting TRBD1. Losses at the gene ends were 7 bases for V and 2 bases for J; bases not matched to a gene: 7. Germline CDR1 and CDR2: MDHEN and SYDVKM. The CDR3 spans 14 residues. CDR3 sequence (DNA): TGTGCCAGCACCGCGGGACAGGATCCCTACGAGCAGTACTTC. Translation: CASTAGQDPYEQYF.

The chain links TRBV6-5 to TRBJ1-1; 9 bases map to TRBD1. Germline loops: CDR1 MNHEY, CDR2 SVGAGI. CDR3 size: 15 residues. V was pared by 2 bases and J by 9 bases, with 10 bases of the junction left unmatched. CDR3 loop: CASSYAGTGFSQAFF. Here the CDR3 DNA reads TGTGCCAGCAGTTACGCCGGGACAGGGTTCTCTCAAGCTTTCTTT.

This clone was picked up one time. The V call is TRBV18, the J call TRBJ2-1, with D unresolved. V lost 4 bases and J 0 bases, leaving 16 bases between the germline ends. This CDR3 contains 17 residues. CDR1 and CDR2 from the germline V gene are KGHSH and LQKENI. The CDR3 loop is CASSRTPSVGSYNEQFF. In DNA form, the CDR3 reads TGTGCCAGCTCACGTACACCCTCAGTTGGCTCCTACAATGAGCAGTTCTTC.

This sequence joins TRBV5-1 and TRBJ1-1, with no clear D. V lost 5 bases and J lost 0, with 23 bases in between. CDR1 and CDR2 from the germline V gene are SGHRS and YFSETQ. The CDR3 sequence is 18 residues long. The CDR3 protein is CASRFALESSRLNTEAFF. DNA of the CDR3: TGCGCCAGCAGATTCGCGCTTGAGTCATCGAGGTTGAACACTGAAGCTTTCTTT.

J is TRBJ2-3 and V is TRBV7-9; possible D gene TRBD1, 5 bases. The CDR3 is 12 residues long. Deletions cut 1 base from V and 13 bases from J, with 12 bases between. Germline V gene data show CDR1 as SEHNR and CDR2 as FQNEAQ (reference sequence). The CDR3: CASSLDRNEEYF. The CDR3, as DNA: TGTGCCAGCAGCTTAGACAGGAATGAGGAGTATTTT.

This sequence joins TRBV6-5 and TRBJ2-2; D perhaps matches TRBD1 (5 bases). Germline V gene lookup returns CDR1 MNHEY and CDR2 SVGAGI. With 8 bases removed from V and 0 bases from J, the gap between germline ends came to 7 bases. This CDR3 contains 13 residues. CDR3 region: CASRTTNTGELFF. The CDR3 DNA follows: TGTGCCAGCCGGACAACGAACACCGGGGAGCTGTTTTTT.

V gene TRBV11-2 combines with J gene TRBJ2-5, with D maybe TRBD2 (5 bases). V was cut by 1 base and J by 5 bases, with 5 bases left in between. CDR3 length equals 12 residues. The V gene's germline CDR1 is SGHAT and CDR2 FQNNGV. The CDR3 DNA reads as TGTGCCAGCAGCTTAGCGGGGGAGACCCAGTACTTC. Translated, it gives CASSLAGETQYF.

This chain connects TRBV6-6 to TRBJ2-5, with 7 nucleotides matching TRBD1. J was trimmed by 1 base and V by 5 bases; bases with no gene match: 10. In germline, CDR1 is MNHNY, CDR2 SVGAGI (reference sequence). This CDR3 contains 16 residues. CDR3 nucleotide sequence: TGTGCCAGCAGTGTGGGACAGACGAGAGCCCAAGAGACCCAGTACTTC. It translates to CASSVGQTRAQETQYF.

CDR3 nucleotides: TGTGCCAGCAGTTTTGAAAGCGGGAACCACAATGAGCAGTTCTTC. Protein sequence: CASSFESGNHNEQFF. The chain recombines TRBV28 with TRBJ2-1; 7 nucleotides align to TRBD2. CDR3 length: 15 residues. CDR1 is MDHEN and CDR2 is SYDVKM in the germline V gene. V dropped 3 bases and J dropped 5; count of bases not matched to a gene: 7.

The CDR3 is CSVEGHGTSGILNEQFF. The DNA for the CDR3 is TGCAGCGTTGAAGGTCACGGGACTAGCGGGATTTTGAATGAGCAGTTCTTC. V and J are TRBV29-1 and TRBJ2-1, with 13 bases identical to TRBD2. Per the germline V gene, CDR1 is SQVTM and CDR2 is ANQGSEA. This CDR3 spans 17 amino acids. V gave up 1 base and J gave up 7 bases; unmatched junction bases: 10.

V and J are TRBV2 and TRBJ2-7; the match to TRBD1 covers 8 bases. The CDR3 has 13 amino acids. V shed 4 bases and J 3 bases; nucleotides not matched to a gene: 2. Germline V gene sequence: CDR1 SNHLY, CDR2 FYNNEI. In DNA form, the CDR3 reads TGTGCCAGCAGTGGGACAGGGAGCTACGAGCAGTACTTC. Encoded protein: CASSGTGSYEQYF.

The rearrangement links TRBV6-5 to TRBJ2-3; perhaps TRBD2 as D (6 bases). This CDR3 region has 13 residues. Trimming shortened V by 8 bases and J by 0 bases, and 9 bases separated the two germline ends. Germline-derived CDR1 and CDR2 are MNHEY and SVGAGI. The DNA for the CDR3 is TGTGCCAGCGGACTACCGAGCACAGATACGCAGTATTTT. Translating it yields CASGLPSTDTQYF.

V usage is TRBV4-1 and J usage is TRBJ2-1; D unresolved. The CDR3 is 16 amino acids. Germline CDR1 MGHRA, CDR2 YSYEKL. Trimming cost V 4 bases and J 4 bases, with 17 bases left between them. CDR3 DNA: TGCGCCAGCAGCCCACCTGACCTAGAAGGTTACAATGAGCAGTTCTTC. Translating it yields CASSPPDLEGYNEQFF.

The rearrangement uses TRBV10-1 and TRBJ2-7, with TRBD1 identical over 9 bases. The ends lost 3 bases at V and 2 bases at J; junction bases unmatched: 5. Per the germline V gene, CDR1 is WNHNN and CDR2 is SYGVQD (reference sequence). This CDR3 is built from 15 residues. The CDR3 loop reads CASSEGTGIPYEQYF. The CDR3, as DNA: TGCGCCAGCAGTGAAGGGACAGGGATCCCCTACGAGCAGTACTTC.